The rows below give T cell receptor beta chains drawn from one sample of a study of vaccination and CD4 T cells after COVID-19. TCRdb analysed the PCR reads with MiXCR anew, one entry per CDR3 protein. The sample records about 9,900 distinct CDR3 sequences, roughly 36% being singletons. These TCRs' antigens remain unknown. Sequencing used CD4+ T cells from blood, cultured in vitro. The source is a human donor in good health. Each CDR3 is given without its conserved first and last residue.

J | V | CDR3
TRBJ1-2 | TRBV12-3/TRBV12-4 | ASSIPGQLYGYT
TRBJ1-1 | TRBV6-5 | ASSSAAGRYTEAF
TRBJ2-2 | TRBV20-1 | SATQSNTGELF
TRBJ2-3 | TRBV7-3 | ASSLLAGGRNTQY
TRBJ1-2 | TRBV10-3 | AISFDAPNYGYT
TRBJ1-5 | TRBV27 | ASTTGGQPQH
TRBJ1-5 | TRBV6-1 | ASRPPGQGSQPQH
TRBJ2-7 | TRBV7-2 | ASSFLSGEQY
TRBJ2-1 | TRBV7-3 | ASSLMAQSPYNEQF
TRBJ2-7 | TRBV5-1 | ASSSTNRPYEQY
TRBJ2-5 | TRBV6-2/TRBV6-3 | ASSYSTGVGTQY
TRBJ2-5 | TRBV6-5 | ASSYRTGTLETQY
TRBJ2-2 | TRBV5-8 | ASSPWTGEAGELF
TRBJ2-3 | TRBV6-5 | ASSYSAGVVTDTQY
TRBJ1-6 | TRBV6-1 | ASRLRDTSSPLH
TRBJ2-7 | TRBV18 | ASSAGREYEQY
TRBJ2-6 | TRBV19 | ASSIWSGANVLT
TRBJ1-1 | TRBV5-1 | ASSPGPNTEAF
TRBJ2-5 | TRBV2 | ASNPTEGETQY
TRBJ1-5 | TRBV19 | ASGQGQYQPQH
TRBJ2-1 | TRBV7-3 | ASSLGGLTRDEQF
TRBJ1-2 | TRBV27 | ASATGLNYGYT
TRBJ2-5 | TRBV7-2 | ASSRRVQETQY
TRBJ2-6 | TRBV6-5 | ASSYHGQYSGANVLT
TRBJ1-1 | TRBV6-1 | ASNRDRASEAF
TRBJ1-6 | TRBV7-3 | ASSLQGRPSPLH
TRBJ2-2 | TRBV6-4 | ASSESGLDTGELF
TRBJ2-3 | TRBV7-3 | ASSLGQGRTDTQY
TRBJ1-1 | TRBV7-9 | ASSDRTGGENTEAF
TRBJ1-2 | TRBV28 | ASSLARGNYGYT
TRBJ2-1 | TRBV6-2/TRBV6-3 | ASSYSGTRAYNEQF
TRBJ1-5 | TRBV27 | ASRPGQDNQPQH
TRBJ2-1 | TRBV6-1 | ASSGLDEQF
TRBJ1-2 | TRBV7-9 | ASSLHYGYT
TRBJ2-3 | TRBV20-1 | SAPLAGSTDTQY
TRBJ1-2 | TRBV20-1 | SARGNRGFGGYT
TRBJ2-1 | TRBV7-6 | ASSHPRGEQF
TRBJ2-3 | TRBV5-1 | ASSLVGGVDTQY
TRBJ2-3 | TRBV7-3 | ASSLLEVGTQY
TRBJ2-5 | TRBV21-1 | ASFSWSGEETQY
TRBJ1-2 | TRBV28 | ASSLYRTGGGYT
TRBJ1-1 | TRBV10-2 | ASRPGQGEAF
TRBJ1-2 | TRBV21-1 | ASSPQNPLWDNRYGYT
TRBJ2-1 | TRBV27 | ASTSKANEQF
TRBJ1-2 | TRBV20-1 | SAMGTPEIGYT
TRBJ1-2 | TRBV20-1 | SVTGDFYGYT
TRBJ2-6 | TRBV19 | ASSIKSGANVLT